The rows below give T cell receptor beta chains drawn from one sample of a study of response to subunit inactivated influenza vaccine. TCRdb processed the RT-PCR reads anew with MiXCR; each CDR3 protein has one entry. The data contain roughly 760,000 distinct CDR3 sequences, around 20% of them singletons. Here the sequenced sample was PBMCs from blood, taken about 5 days after vaccination. All receptors derive from a man aged 45-65 years who received an inactivated influenza vaccine. CDR3s include the opening cysteine and the closing phenylalanine or tryptophan. The order of the fields is clone size, D gene, V gene, J gene, CDR3 protein, CDR3 DNA. D genes are given only for firm matches. Where a row states a size, it is once, few, many or the class of an expanded clone; other rows omit it.

>few|TRBD2|TRBV20-1|TRBJ2-1
CSARAASGSWNEQFF
TGCAGTGCTAGAGCGGCTAGCGGGAGTTGGAATGAGCAGTTCTTC
>few|NA|TRBV7-9|TRBJ1-1
CASSLYRGPNTEAFF
TGTGCCAGCAGCTTGTACCGGGGGCCGAACACTGAAGCTTTCTTT
>few|TRBD2|TRBV28|TRBJ2-1
CASSLLASGKHEQFF
TGTGCCAGCAGTTTATTGGCTAGCGGGAAACATGAGCAGTTCTTC
>few|NA|TRBV7-9|TRBJ2-2
CASTVAGELFF
TGTGCCAGCACCGTGGCCGGGGAGCTGTTTTTT
>few|TRBD2|TRBV20-1|TRBJ2-3
CSAGALAGYTDTQYF
TGCAGTGCTGGAGCCCTAGCGGGGTACACAGATACGCAGTATTTT
>many|TRBD2|TRBV20-1|TRBJ2-1
CSARDLLTSGSRNEQFF
TGCAGTGCTAGAGATCTTCTGACTAGCGGGAGTAGGAATGAGCAGTTCTTC
>few|TRBD2|TRBV29-1|TRBJ2-5
CSVASGGQETQYF
TGCAGCGTTGCTAGCGGGGGCCAAGAGACCCAGTACTTC
>NA|TRBD1|TRBV20-1|TRBJ2-4
CSASQTGVNIQYF
TGCAGTGCTAGTCAAACAGGGGTGAACATTCAGTACTTC
>few|NA|TRBV28|TRBJ1-1
CASSPPTGVGTEAFF
TGTGCCAGCAGTCCTCCTACGGGGGTGGGCACTGAAGCTTTCTTT
>few|NA|TRBV6-2/TRBV6-3|TRBJ2-1
CASSPTHNEQFF
TGTGCCAGCAGCCCTACTCACAATGAGCAGTTCTTC
>few|NA|TRBV9|TRBJ2-7
CASSVAGGLTYEQYF
TGTGCCAGCAGCGTAGCCGGGGGGCTGACCTACGAGCAGTACTTC
>many|NA|TRBV5-6|TRBJ2-1
CASSRYDISSYNEQFF
TGTGCCAGCAGCCGCTATGACATAAGCTCCTACAATGAGCAGTTCTTC
>many|NA|TRBV21-1|TRBJ2-7
CASSKHGDNSYEQYF
TGTGCCAGCAGCAAACATGGGGACAACTCCTACGAGCAGTACTTC
>few|NA|TRBV12-3/TRBV12-4|TRBJ2-1
CASSPTGPYNEQFF
TGTGCCAGCAGTCCCACCGGCCCATACAATGAGCAGTTCTTC
>NA|NA|TRBV20-1|TRBJ1-6
CSARDWAENSPLHF
TGCAGTGCTAGAGATTGGGCAGAGAATTCACCCCTCCACTTT
>NA|NA|TRBV5-1|TRBJ2-5
CASSRESGETQYF
TGCGCCAGCAGCCGCGAGAGTGGTGAGACCCAGTACTTC
>NA|TRBD1|TRBV10-3|TRBJ1-1
CAISERDRRKTFF
TGTGCCATCAGTGAGCGGGACAGGAGGAAAACTTTCTTT
>few|NA|TRBV7-2|TRBJ2-3
CASSPPRALSNTDTQYF
TGTGCCAGCAGCCCCCCCCGGGCACTTTCCAACACAGATACGCAGTATTTT
>few|TRBD2|TRBV5-1|TRBJ2-1
CASSSGLAPLNEQFF
TGCGCCAGCAGCTCCGGACTAGCCCCACTCAATGAGCAGTTCTTC
>many|NA|TRBV6-6|TRBJ1-1
CASLGVEAFF
TGTGCCAGCTTAGGGGTTGAAGCTTTCTTT
>NA|NA|TRBV2|TRBJ1-4
CAGALWGSNEKLFF
TGTGCCGGGGCCCTTTGGGGGTCTAATGAAAAACTGTTTTTT
>NA|NA|TRBV4-2|TRBJ2-2
CASSHGLMNTGELFF
TGTGCCAGCAGCCATGGGCTCATGAACACCGGGGAGCTGTTTTTT
>NA|NA|TRBV18|TRBJ1-5
CASSPSGLGQPQHF
TGTGCCAGCTCACCATCGGGTTTAGGGCAGCCCCAGCATTTT
>NA|NA|TRBV10-3|TRBJ2-3
CAISVAYTDTQYF
TGTGCCATCAGTGTTGCGTACACAGATACGCAGTATTTT
>few|NA|TRBV12-3/TRBV12-4|TRBJ2-1
CASSLSTVDEQFF
TGTGCCAGCAGTCTTTCCACTGTCGATGAGCAGTTCTTC
>few|NA|TRBV24-1|TRBJ1-1
CATSTGVNTEAFF
TGTGCCACCAGTACGGGGGTGAACACTGAAGCTTTCTTT
>few|NA|TRBV14|TRBJ2-7
CASSPWGGATYEQYF
TGTGCCAGCAGCCCCTGGGGGGGGGCAACCTACGAGCAGTACTTC
>few|NA|TRBV7-2|TRBJ2-5
CASSLGGGSIQETQYF
TGTGCCAGCAGCTTAGGGGGTGGGTCTATACAAGAGACCCAGTACTTC
>few|NA|TRBV18|TRBJ2-7
CASSPGGFSEQYF
TGTGCCAGCTCACCCGGAGGGTTCAGCGAGCAGTACTTC
>many|NA|TRBV27|TRBJ2-2
CASSLRSGELFF
TGTGCCAGCAGTTTGAGGTCCGGGGAGCTGTTTTTT
>few|NA|TRBV4-3|TRBJ2-1
CASSHVAGQINNEQFF
TGCGCCAGCAGCCATGTAGCGGGACAGATCAACAATGAGCAGTTCTTC
>once|TRBD2|TRBV5-1|TRBJ2-2
CASSLVLAGGRNTGELFF
TGCGCCAGCAGCTTGGTGCTAGCGGGGGGCCGGAACACCGGGGAGCTGTTTTTT
>NA|TRBD1|TRBV9|TRBJ2-1
CASSPVRTGNNEQFF
TGTGCCAGCAGCCCGGTGAGGACAGGGAATAATGAGCAGTTCTTC
>few|NA|TRBV20-1|TRBJ2-7
CSARGTIYEQYF
TGCAGTGCTAGAGGGACGATCTACGAGCAGTACTTC
>few|NA|TRBV6-2/TRBV6-3|TRBJ2-5
CASSYQGTETQYF
TGTGCCAGCAGTTACCAGGGGACGGAGACCCAGTACTTC
>NA|NA|TRBV27|TRBJ2-1
CASSRTGSINEQFF
TGTGCCAGCAGCCGTACGGGGAGTATCAATGAGCAGTTCTTC
>few|NA|TRBV5-1|TRBJ2-2
CASSDGRRNTGELFF
TGCGCCAGCAGCGACGGGCGGAGGAACACCGGGGAGCTGTTTTTT
>few|TRBD2|TRBV5-1|TRBJ2-2
CASSLNSGGAGGELFF
TGCGCCAGCAGCTTGAATAGCGGGGGGGCCGGAGGGGAGCTGTTTTTT
>NA|NA|TRBV15|TRBJ2-1
CATSEDLGSYNEQFF
TGTGCCACCAGCGAAGACCTGGGCTCCTACAATGAGCAGTTCTTC